What follows describes a single TCR beta chain. Its antigen is still unknown. No qualities accompany the bases; no much larger clone lies one base away. The source of the sample is a study of cytomegalovirus exposure and HLA in healthy donors (dated 2017 in TCRdb). Regarding the study in general: According to an earlier analysis of 587 of the donors, roughly 180 million T cells yielded over 100 million unique TCR beta sequences and around 280 Gb of sequence data. Around 330 gigabases of sequencing data and roughly 80 million unique TCR sequences made up an early release that covered around 640 HLA-typed donors. Among the roughly 430 genotyped donors, roughly 80% belonged to the genetic ancestry cluster associated with self-reported Caucasian donors. The study aimed to test whether cataloging public T cell receptors could reveal signatures of past pathogen exposure. The study profiled the T cell repertoires of hundreds of subjects by immunosequencing and related them to cytomegalovirus serostatus. Along with the roughly 700-subject first cohort, a separate validation cohort of around 120 different subjects was used. To predict cytomegalovirus infection status, the study brought together high-throughput TCR immunosequencing, statistical association of individual TCRs with disease status, and machine learning. A later analysis re-analyzed previously published TCR beta repertoires from 500 to 700 donors and added high-resolution HLA genotyping to study TCR occurrence patterns. Rather than drawing on any new phenotypic data, the later analysis identified candidate immune exposures from TCR beta sequences and the way those sequences occurred across donors. An earlier analysis of several hundred of the donors used high-throughput TCR beta sequencing to judge whether each TCR beta V gene segment behaved as functional or pseudogenic. Donor age, sex, ethnicity and CMV serostatus were collected together with the repertoire data. Genome-wide SNP genotypes for about 55% of the 666 donors were used in a later genetic analysis, which treated that subset as a discovery cohort. Every repertoire in the discovery cohort had been generated on one and the same sequencing platform. Both class I and class II loci were covered by HLA typing, at four-digit resolution. Typing coverage varied by locus: roughly 629-630 donors for A, B, C, DRB1 and DQB1; approximately 500 for DQA1; over 600 for DPA1; roughly 470 for DPB1. Because of strong linkage in the cohort, roughly five DR-DQ haplotypes were treated as single units for association and clustering. Across around 400 genotyped donors of the cohort, an average of about 240,000 unique TCR beta nucleotide sequences per donor were sequenced, and 15% to 20% of those sequences were non-productive. Study-wide findings and limitations: Some IMGT-functional V segments, including TRBV6-2 and TRBV6-3, could not be told apart with the 87-base-pair reads, so those segments were excluded. The study gave a list of around 170 TCR beta chains associated with cytomegalovirus. Correlated functional status among segregating V segments might be attributable to linkage disequilibrium, but an unknown experimental factor could not be ruled out. Compared with the approximately 710-donor mean, donors in an Asian-associated ancestry cluster had fewer N-insertions in productive TCRs, according to a later genetic analysis. The classifier was reported to diagnose cytomegalovirus status with high specificity and sensitivity in both the original and validation cohorts. According to a later analysis, most CMV-associated TCR beta chains appeared to be HLA-restricted, and the HLA associations seemed to be driven largely by CMV exposure. A group of highly shared sequence variants was considered likely to be a technical artifact of the sequencing pipeline. Assigning TCR associations to individual alleles was difficult when HLA alleles, especially DR and DQ, strongly co-occurred. A few of the identified cytomegalovirus-associated TCR beta chains were confirmed in vitro to be specific for cytomegalovirus antigens. A later analysis found that TCR association rates varied across HLA loci, with DRB1 alleles showing the most associated TCRs and HLA-C alleles the fewest. The cohort was sequenced for TCR beta chains only, and without alpha or paired-chain data the features that could be detected were limited. CMV serostatus was the only immune exposure information available for the cohort. An association between a missense DCLRE1C variant and V-gene and J-gene trimming of TCR beta chains was found in a later genetic analysis and replicated in an independent cohort. Compared with equally common non-associated chains, HLA-associated TCR beta chains in a later analysis were more clonally expanded and had lower generation probabilities. The presence/absence analyses assumed that sequencing depth was roughly uniform across donors, and that assumption may not be true. Specific HLA alleles were associated with 15,000 to 20,000 TCR beta sequences at a false discovery rate of 0.05 in a later analysis. In a later analysis, several top co-occurrence clusters were reported to appear linked to parvovirus B19, influenza, CMV and Epstein-Barr virus. Because some donors lacked HLA typing at each locus, the association tests relied only on the typed subset. Most TCR sequences were seen in very few donors, while some public TCRs were found in many individuals. An earlier analysis of 450 to 750 of the donors showed that most TCR beta V segments appeared in productive rearrangements either about 87% or about 30% of the time, which broadly matched IMGT annotations. Because counts were too low, some 16 rarely observed V segments, including chromosome 9 orphons, were excluded from the earlier analysis of a few hundred of the donors. A further reported finding was that TCR beta sequences accurately predicted the HLA-A and HLA-B alleles for most subjects in the first cohort. According to the authors, the approach could potentially be generalized to other disease states and immunological phenotypes.

The cohort consisted of some 730 healthy bone marrow donors. At the time of sampling, all cohort members were nominally healthy, though unrecorded immune exposures were likely present. The donor tested CMV seropositive and was one of the 289 seropositive cohort members. A peripheral blood sample was collected from each donor, and TCR beta sequencing was performed on peripheral blood mononuclear cells. The Qiagen DNeasy Blood Extraction Kit was used to extract genomic DNA from the blood cell samples. From cysteine to phenylalanine, the CDR3 is 15 amino acids long. Only the CDR3 part of the read is kept: 45 bases, read in frame from the first base. According to the germline V gene (reference sequence), CDR1 reads LNHDA and CDR2 reads SQIVND. Trimming takes 3 bases off V and 0 bases off J; junction bases not matched to a gene: 4. Libraries were constructed by the immunoSEQ multiplex PCR assay. For the multiplex PCR, a mixture combining 60 forward primers for TCR Vbeta segments and 13 reverse primers for TCR Jbeta segments was used. Amplification of the CDR3 region of rearranged TCR beta genes was performed with a multiplex PCR assay on genomic DNA. Amplified TCR beta libraries were sequenced as 87-base-pair reads on the Illumina HiSeq System. Per the authors' processing: A later analysis tallied 75 million to 95 million unique TCR beta chains across the 610 or so repertoires, and some 10 million of those chains were shared by two or more donors. A nearest-neighbor algorithm error-corrected the raw reads and collapsed the reads into unique sequences, merging closely related sequences to remove PCR and sequencing errors. CDR3 sequences were aligned to IMGT reference sequences to assign V, D and J gene segments. For a sequence to be retained, a match of at least six nucleotides was required to both a V gene segment and a J gene segment. A rearrangement counted as productive if the CDR3 had no stop codons and remained in frame with V and J, and every other rearrangement counted as non-productive. Following IMGT convention, CDR3 was defined as the stretch from the second conserved V-encoded cysteine to the conserved J-encoded phenylalanine. The earlier analysis of approximately 500 of the donors excluded sequences that lacked an unambiguous match to a single V gene segment. In an earlier analysis of several hundred of the donors, V segments were called functional above 56.7% productive rearrangements and were called segregating when the between-donor standard deviation exceeded 5%. To diagnose cytomegalovirus status from the catalog of TCR beta chain sequences, a statistical classification framework was built. A later analysis assigned V and J genes by comparing TCR nucleotide sequences with IMGT/GENE-DB human TR gene sequences. Using the TCRdist pipeline, a later analysis assigned CDR3 sequences along with most-parsimonious VDJ recombination scenarios. In a later analysis, each TCR beta chain was defined by its CDR3 amino acid sequence together with its V-gene family, and reads without a unique V-gene family were excluded. In a later analysis, a few hundred highly shared, low-generation-probability nucleotide sequences were removed to address suspected cross-contamination and a sequencing artifact. For each public chain, a later analysis derived a clonal expansion index from normalized ranks of inferred template counts within each repertoire. In a later analysis, generation probabilities were computed with a VDJ recombination model fitted to out-of-frame rearrangements, and the resulting probabilities were checked against IGoR. A later analysis scored TCR-TCR, TCR-HLA and TCR-CMV co-occurrence with hypergeometric tests, applying a repertoire-size bias correction to TCR pairs. In a later analysis, false discovery rates were estimated by permuting HLA or CMV assignments 20 times. In a later analysis, co-occurring TCRs were grouped using DBSCAN, with TCRdist sequence similarity added in when clustering inside HLA-allele-positive subsets. Repertoires with fewer than 30,000 or more than 120,000 public chains, plus five repertoires with anomalous nucleotide sharing, were excluded from co-occurrence clustering. TCRdb mirrors the immuneACCESS table, restricted to in-frame sequences. Some clones are absent from its copies; in checked studies, under half trace to an unresolved V gene, and the reason for the others is unknown. V and J calls and clone size are as listed in that table; D and trimming were resolved from the DNA. Counted in this sample were roughly 150,000 clones; 65% to 80% of them appeared once. 5% to 8.5% of the sample goes to the ten largest clones.

The sequence was obtained from a man aged 40-49 years in good health and CMV-seropositive. The rearrangement combines TRBV19 with TRBJ2-7; the junction holds 8 bases that match TRBD1. What was sequenced was PBMCs. The CDR3 is CASSIKTGDSYEQYF. The nucleotide sequence reads as follows: TGTGCCAGTAGTATTAAGACAGGGGACTCCTACGAGCAGTACTTC.